This TCR beta chain was recorded in a study of blood T cell repertoires in COVID-19. Study summary: Researchers got acute and convalescent COVID-19 samples from the United States, Italy and Spain. T cells, B-cell-depleted T cells, or PBMCs supplied cDNA or gDNA.

In the original workflow: Estimation of nucleated cell counts was performed using reference gene primer amplification. Assay used: immunoSEQ multiplex PCR; TCRdb lists only in-frame clones, some missing. Clonal size and the V and J genes are those of that table, whereas D and trimming came from the DNA. The table shows some 45,000 clones, with approximately 86% occurring only once. The V end lost 6 bases, the J end lost 3 bases, and 12 bases lay between the germline ends. Germline V CDR1 and CDR2: MNHEY, SVGAGI. The CDR3 contains 13 residues. The specimen was peripheral blood. The sequence came from a man between 60 and 75 years old with active COVID-19. The chain couples TRBV6-5 to TRBJ2-7; a possible D gene is TRBD2 (5 bases). CDR3 sequence: CASSRDPNYEQYF. The DNA of the CDR3 is TGTGCCAGCAGCCGGGATCCCAACTACGAGCAGTACTTC.